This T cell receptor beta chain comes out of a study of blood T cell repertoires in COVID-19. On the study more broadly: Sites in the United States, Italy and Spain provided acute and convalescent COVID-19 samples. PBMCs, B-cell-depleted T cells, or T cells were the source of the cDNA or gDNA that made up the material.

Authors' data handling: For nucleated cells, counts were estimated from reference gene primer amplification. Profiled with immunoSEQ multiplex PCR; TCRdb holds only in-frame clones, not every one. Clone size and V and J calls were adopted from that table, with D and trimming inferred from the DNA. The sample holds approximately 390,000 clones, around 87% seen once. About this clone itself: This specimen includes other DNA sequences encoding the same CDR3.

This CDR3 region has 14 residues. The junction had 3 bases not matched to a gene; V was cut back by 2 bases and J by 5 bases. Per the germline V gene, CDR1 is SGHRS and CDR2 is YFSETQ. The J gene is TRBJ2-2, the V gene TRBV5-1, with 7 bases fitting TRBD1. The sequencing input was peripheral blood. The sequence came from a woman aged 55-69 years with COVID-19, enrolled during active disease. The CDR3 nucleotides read TGCGCCAGCAGCTTAGACAGGGTAACCGGGGAGCTGTTTTTT. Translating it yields CASSLDRVTGELFF.